The TCR beta chain under discussion was sequenced for a study of OX40 agonist ivuxolimab in advanced cancers. About the study: Every 2 weeks, patients got intravenous ivuxolimab at one of six dose levels (0.01-10 mg/kg). Patients with prior anti-PD-1, anti-PD-L1 or anti-CTLA-4 therapy were eligible; approximately 37% had some.

To note about this clone: Its antigen remains unidentified.

Sequenced by immunoSEQ multiplex PCR; TCRdb stores in-frame clones only, minus some. The table has over 35,000 clones, 86% seen once. Whole-study findings and limits: Expanded clones were, on average, more numerous in CD8+ T cells than in CD4+. Clonal expansion by week 6 occurred in CD4+ and CD8+ blood T cells (at 0.1 to 3.0 mg/kg).

The CDR3 is 13 amino acids. V was trimmed by 5 bases and J by 5 bases, leaving 12 bases between them. Germline values: CDR1 LGHNA, CDR2 YNFKEQ. The chain carries TRBV4-2 and TRBJ1-2; unclear D gene. The sequence was obtained from an adult with an advanced solid tumor such as melanoma, head and neck, liver or kidney cancer. The sequencing used CD4+ or CD8+ T cells sorted from blood, collected in a trial of the OX40 agonist ivuxolimab. The CDR3 nucleotides read TGTGCCAGCAGCTTGGAACAGATTTATGGCTACACCTTC. Translation gives CASSLEQIYGYTF.